The text below deals with one T cell receptor (beta chain). Germline-derived CDR1 and CDR2 are MNHEY and SVGEGT. This CDR3 is 14 amino acids long. The ends lost 6 bases at V and 10 bases at J; junction bases unmatched: 7. In the library, individual cDNA molecules carried attached unique molecular identifiers. TCRdb reprocessed the 5' RACE reads via MiXCR and lists one record per CDR3 protein. This table holds tens of thousands of distinct CDR3 sequences, 16% found once. This specimen comes from a study of early T cells in non-severe SARS-CoV-2 infection. Sequenced here: whole blood, sampled at baseline. The TCR comes from an adult who was a healthcare worker with PCR-confirmed SARS-CoV-2 infection or an uninfected control (not recorded which). The J gene is TRBJ2-1, the V gene TRBV6-2 or TRBV6-3, with 12 bases identical to TRBD2. The CDR3 bases are TGTGCCAGCAGCAACAGACTAGCGGGAGAAGAGCAGTTCTTC. Amino acid sequence: CASSNRLAGEEQFF.